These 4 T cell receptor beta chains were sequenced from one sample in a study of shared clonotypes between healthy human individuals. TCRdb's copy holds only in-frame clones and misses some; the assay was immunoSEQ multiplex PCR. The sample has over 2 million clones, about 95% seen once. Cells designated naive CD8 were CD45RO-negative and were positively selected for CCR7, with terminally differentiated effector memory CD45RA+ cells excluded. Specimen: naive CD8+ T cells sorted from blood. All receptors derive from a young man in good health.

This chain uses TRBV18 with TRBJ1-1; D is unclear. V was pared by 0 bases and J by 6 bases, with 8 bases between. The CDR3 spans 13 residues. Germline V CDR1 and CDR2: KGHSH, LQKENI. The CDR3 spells CASSPPSTPEAFF. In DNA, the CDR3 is TGTGCCAGCTCACCACCATCCACTCCTGAAGCTTTCTTT. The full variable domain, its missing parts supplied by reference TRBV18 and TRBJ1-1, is NAGVMQNPRHLVRRRGQEARLRCSPMKGHSHVYWYRQLPEEGLKFMVYLQKENIIDESGMPKERFSAEFPKEGPSILRIQQVVRGDSAAYFCASSPPSTPEAFFGQGTRLTVV.

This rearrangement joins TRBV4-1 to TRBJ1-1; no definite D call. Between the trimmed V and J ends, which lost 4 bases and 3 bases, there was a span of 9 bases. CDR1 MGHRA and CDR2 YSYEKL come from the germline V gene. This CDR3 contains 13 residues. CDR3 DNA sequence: TGCGCCAGCAGCCTTCATGGCTACACTGAAGCTTTCTTT. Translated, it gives CASSLHGYTEAFF.

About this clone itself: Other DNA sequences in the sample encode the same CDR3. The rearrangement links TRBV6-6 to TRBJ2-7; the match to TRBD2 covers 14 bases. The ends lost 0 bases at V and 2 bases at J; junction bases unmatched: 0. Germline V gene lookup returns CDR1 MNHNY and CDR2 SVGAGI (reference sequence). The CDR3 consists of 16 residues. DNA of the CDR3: TGTGCCAGCAGTTACTCGGGACTAGCGGGAGCCTACGAGCAGTACTTC. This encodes CASSYSGLAGAYEQYF.

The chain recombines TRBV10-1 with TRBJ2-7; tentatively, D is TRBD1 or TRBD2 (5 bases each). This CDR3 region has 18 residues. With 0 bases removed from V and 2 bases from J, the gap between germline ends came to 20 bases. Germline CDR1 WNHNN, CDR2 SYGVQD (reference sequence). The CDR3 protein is CASSESFSEGNSPYEQYF. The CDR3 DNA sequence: TGCGCCAGCAGTGAGTCGTTCTCAGAGGGGAACAGTCCCTACGAGCAGTACTTC.